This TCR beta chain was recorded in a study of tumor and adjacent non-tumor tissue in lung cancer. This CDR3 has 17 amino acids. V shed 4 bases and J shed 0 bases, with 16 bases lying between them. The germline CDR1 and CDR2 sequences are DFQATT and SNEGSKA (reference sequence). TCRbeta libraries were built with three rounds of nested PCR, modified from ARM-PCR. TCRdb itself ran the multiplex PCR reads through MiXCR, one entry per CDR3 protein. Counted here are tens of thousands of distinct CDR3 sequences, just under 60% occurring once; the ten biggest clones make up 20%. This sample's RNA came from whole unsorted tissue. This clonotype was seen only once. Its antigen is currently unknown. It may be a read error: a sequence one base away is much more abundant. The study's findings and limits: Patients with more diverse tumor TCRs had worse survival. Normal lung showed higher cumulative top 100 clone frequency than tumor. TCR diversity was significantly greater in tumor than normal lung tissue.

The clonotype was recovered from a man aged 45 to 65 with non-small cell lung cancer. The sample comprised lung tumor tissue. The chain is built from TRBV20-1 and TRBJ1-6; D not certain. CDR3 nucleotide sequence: TGCAGTGCTACACCCCTCGGCGGGAGCTCCTATAATTCACCCCTCCACTTT. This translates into CSATPLGGSSYNSPLHF.